A selection of T cell receptor beta chains follows, all from one sample in a study of identical twins. TCRdb used MiXCR to reprocess the 5' RACE reads, holding one entry per CDR3 protein. Here the sample spans about 890,000 distinct CDR3 sequences, around an eighth being singletons. Separately, the same data were catalogued under a study of yellow fever vaccine responses in identical twins.

The sample taken for sequencing was PBMCs. These TCRs come from a woman under 30 in good health. CDR3s include the opening cysteine and the closing phenylalanine or tryptophan. D genes are given only for firm matches. Rows give clone size only sometimes, using once, few, many, or a class for an expanded clone.

clone size: .; V gene: TRBV7-9; D gene: .; J gene: TRBJ1-1; CDR3 protein: CASSLEEQNRAFF; CDR3 DNA: TGTGCCAGCAGCTTAGAGGAGCAGAACAGGGCTTTCTTT
clone size: many; V gene: TRBV29-1; D gene: TRBD1; J gene: TRBJ2-4; CDR3 protein: CSVEDPTGPIQYF; CDR3 DNA: TGCAGCGTTGAAGACCCGACAGGGCCCATTCAGTACTTC
clone size: .; V gene: TRBV3-1; D gene: TRBD2; J gene: TRBJ2-7; CDR3 protein: CASSFISSGIAYEQYF; CDR3 DNA: TGTGCCAGCAGTTTCATCTCTAGCGGGATAGCCTACGAGCAGTACTTC
clone size: .; V gene: TRBV9; D gene: TRBD2; J gene: TRBJ2-2; CDR3 protein: CASSVRGLALNTGELFF; CDR3 DNA: TGTGCCAGCAGCGTCAGGGGACTAGCGCTTAACACCGGGGAGCTGTTTTTT
clone size: .; V gene: TRBV6-1; D gene: TRBD2; J gene: TRBJ2-3; CDR3 protein: CASQRGGLGDTQYF; CDR3 DNA: TGTGCCAGCCAACGCGGGGGATTGGGGGATACGCAGTATTTT
clone size: few; V gene: TRBV6-1; D gene: .; J gene: TRBJ2-7; CDR3 protein: CASSASRGYEQYF; CDR3 DNA: TGTGCCAGCAGTGCCTCCCGGGGATACGAGCAGTACTTC
clone size: .; V gene: TRBV25-1; D gene: .; J gene: TRBJ1-3; CDR3 protein: CASSEYLGDTIYF; CDR3 DNA: TGTGCCAGCAGTGAATACTTGGGGGACACCATATATTTT
clone size: .; V gene: TRBV4-1; D gene: TRBD1; J gene: TRBJ1-4; CDR3 protein: CASSRGQGEVNEKLFF; CDR3 DNA: TGCGCCAGCAGCCGGGGACAGGGGGAGGTTAACGAAAAACTGTTTTTT
clone size: few; V gene: TRBV6-1; D gene: .; J gene: TRBJ2-5; CDR3 protein: CASSHYLAGLQDGTQYF; CDR3 DNA: TGTGCCAGCAGCCATTATTTGGCGGGACTGCAGGATGGGACCCAGTACTTC
clone size: .; V gene: TRBV27; D gene: TRBD2; J gene: TRBJ2-3; CDR3 protein: CASSFSGSGADTQYF; CDR3 DNA: TGTGCCAGCAGCTTTAGCGGGAGCGGGGCAGATACGCAGTATTTT
clone size: few; V gene: TRBV2; D gene: .; J gene: TRBJ2-3; CDR3 protein: CASSVLRGPQDTQYF; CDR3 DNA: TGTGCCAGCAGTGTACTCCGGGGGCCACAAGATACGCAGTATTTT
clone size: few; V gene: TRBV29-1; D gene: .; J gene: TRBJ1-2; CDR3 protein: CSVGTAQNYGYTF; CDR3 DNA: TGCAGCGTTGGGACAGCACAGAACTATGGCTACACCTTC
clone size: .; V gene: TRBV12-3/TRBV12-4; D gene: .; J gene: TRBJ1-1; CDR3 protein: CASSLQEYTEAFF; CDR3 DNA: TGTGCCAGCAGTTTGCAGGAGTACACTGAAGCTTTCTTT
clone size: many; V gene: TRBV7-9; D gene: TRBD2; J gene: TRBJ2-7; CDR3 protein: CASSSPPGLAEAYEQYF; CDR3 DNA: TGTGCCAGCAGCTCGCCACCTGGACTAGCGGAGGCCTACGAGCAGTACTTC
clone size: few; V gene: TRBV7-9; D gene: TRBD1; J gene: TRBJ2-4; CDR3 protein: CASSLSGDRPEKNIQYF; CDR3 DNA: TGTGCCAGCAGCTTATCGGGGGACAGGCCCGAAAAAAACATTCAGTACTTC
clone size: many; V gene: TRBV28; D gene: .; J gene: TRBJ1-5; CDR3 protein: CASLGFGDNQPQHF; CDR3 DNA: TGTGCCAGTTTGGGGTTTGGGGACAATCAGCCCCAGCATTTT
clone size: few; V gene: TRBV12-3/TRBV12-4; D gene: TRBD2; J gene: TRBJ2-1; CDR3 protein: CASSSLERGLAGGNSYNEQFF; CDR3 DNA: TGTGCCAGCAGTTCATTAGAGAGGGGACTAGCGGGAGGAAACTCCTACAATGAGCAGTTCTTC
clone size: .; V gene: TRBV10-3; D gene: .; J gene: TRBJ2-7; CDR3 protein: CAISVATEQYF; CDR3 DNA: TGTGCCATCAGTGTAGCGACCGAGCAGTACTTC
clone size: .; V gene: TRBV4-1; D gene: TRBD2; J gene: TRBJ2-5; CDR3 protein: CASSQTSGGQETQYF; CDR3 DNA: TGCGCCAGCAGCCAAACTAGCGGGGGGCAAGAGACCCAGTACTTC
clone size: .; V gene: TRBV7-3; D gene: TRBD2; J gene: TRBJ2-3; CDR3 protein: CASSLMTLAGGGVTQYF; CDR3 DNA: TGTGCCAGCAGCTTAATGACCCTAGCGGGAGGAGGGGTTACGCAGTATTTT
clone size: few; V gene: TRBV15; D gene: TRBD2; J gene: TRBJ2-3; CDR3 protein: CATSRTKLAGPTDTQYF; CDR3 DNA: TGTGCCACCAGCAGAACTAAACTAGCGGGGCCCACAGATACGCAGTATTTT
clone size: .; V gene: TRBV11-2; D gene: TRBD1; J gene: TRBJ2-3; CDR3 protein: CASSLNWGRQGASTQYF; CDR3 DNA: TGTGCCAGCAGCTTGAATTGGGGTCGGCAGGGGGCCAGTACGCAGTATTTT
clone size: few; V gene: TRBV7-9; D gene: .; J gene: TRBJ2-3; CDR3 protein: CASSLVQSTDTQYF; CDR3 DNA: TGTGCCAGCAGCTTAGTACAGAGCACAGATACGCAGTATTTT
clone size: .; V gene: TRBV14; D gene: TRBD2; J gene: TRBJ2-1; CDR3 protein: CASSHPGRLGYNEQFF; CDR3 DNA: TGTGCCAGCAGCCACCCCGGGAGGCTGGGATACAATGAGCAGTTCTTC
clone size: .; V gene: TRBV6-2/TRBV6-3; D gene: .; J gene: TRBJ2-2; CDR3 protein: CASRTREFGELFF; CDR3 DNA: TGTGCCAGCAGGACTAGGGAGTTCGGGGAGCTGTTTTTT
clone size: many; V gene: TRBV12-3/TRBV12-4; D gene: .; J gene: TRBJ2-2; CDR3 protein: CASSFKLVGELFF; CDR3 DNA: TGTGCCAGCAGTTTTAAGTTGGTCGGGGAGCTGTTTTTT
clone size: .; V gene: TRBV12-3/TRBV12-4; D gene: TRBD1; J gene: TRBJ2-3; CDR3 protein: CASTLQGTLLTDTQYF; CDR3 DNA: TGTGCCAGCACCTTACAGGGGACCTTGCTCACAGATACGCAGTATTTT
clone size: .; V gene: TRBV3-1; D gene: TRBD1; J gene: TRBJ2-5; CDR3 protein: CASRKTGVETQYF; CDR3 DNA: TGTGCCAGCAGAAAGACAGGGGTAGAGACCCAGTACTTC
clone size: .; V gene: TRBV7-9; D gene: TRBD1; J gene: TRBJ2-1; CDR3 protein: CASNLRDRGHEQFF; CDR3 DNA: TGTGCCAGCAACTTACGGGACAGGGGGCATGAGCAGTTCTTC
clone size: many; V gene: TRBV6-6; D gene: .; J gene: TRBJ1-1; CDR3 protein: CASSYSVPEAFF; CDR3 DNA: TGTGCCAGCAGTTACTCAGTCCCTGAAGCTTTCTTT
clone size: few; V gene: TRBV12-3/TRBV12-4; D gene: .; J gene: TRBJ2-5; CDR3 protein: CASSLTEGETQYF; CDR3 DNA: TGTGCCAGCAGTTTAACCGAAGGGGAGACCCAGTACTTC
clone size: .; V gene: TRBV7-3; D gene: .; J gene: TRBJ2-2; CDR3 protein: CASSRPGTGELFF; CDR3 DNA: TGTGCCAGCAGCAGACCGGGTACCGGGGAGCTGTTTTTT
clone size: .; V gene: TRBV19; D gene: TRBD2; J gene: TRBJ2-1; CDR3 protein: CASGPREGRYNEQFF; CDR3 DNA: TGTGCCAGTGGACCTCGGGAGGGCCGCTACAATGAGCAGTTCTTC
clone size: .; V gene: TRBV20-1; D gene: TRBD1; J gene: TRBJ1-6; CDR3 protein: CSAPGTGTWNSPLHF; CDR3 DNA: TGCAGTGCTCCCGGGACAGGGACTTGGAATTCACCCCTCCACTTT